This note documents a single T cell receptor (beta chain) sequence. This specimen belongs to a study of response to subunit inactivated influenza vaccine. TCRdb fed the RT-PCR reads into MiXCR, producing one record per CDR3 protein. The data show roughly 190,000 distinct CDR3 sequences, with approximately 14% seen just once and roughly 25% held by the top ten. Here the sequenced sample was CD8+ T cells sorted from PBMCs, taken 5 to 6 days after vaccination. The TCR comes from a man aged 50-59 years who received an inactivated influenza vaccine.

Written as DNA, the CDR3 is TGTGCCTGGAGTCCGAACCGGGGGTTTCTAAATAGAGACACCTTC. Translation gives CAWSPNRGFLNRDTF. The chain carries TRBV30 and TRBJ1-2; a weak D match, TRBD1 (5 bases). V shed 2 bases and J shed 12 bases, with 25 bases lying between them. There are 15 residues in the CDR3. Germline V gene lookup returns CDR1 GTSNPN and CDR2 SVGIG (reference sequence). The variable domain in full, with the rest retrieved from reference TRBV30 and TRBJ1-2, is SQTIHQWPATLVQPVGSPLSLECTVEGTSNPNLYWYRQAAGRGLQLLFYSVGIGQISSEVPQNLSASRPQDRQFILSSKKLLLSDSGFYLCAWSPNRGFLNRDTFGSGTRLTVV.